The 5 T cell receptor beta chains reported below all come from one sample, sequenced in a study of control samples from healthy donors and cancer patients. TCRdb's table, derived via immunoSEQ multiplex PCR, lists solely in-frame clones and lacks some. This sample has 120,000 or so clones, with just under 90% found just once. The sample taken for sequencing was blood. The receptors were sampled from a man under 40 in good health.

The chain couples TRBV19 to TRBJ1-6; maybe TRBD1 (5 bases). This CDR3 spans 15 amino acids. Deletions cut 5 bases from V and 5 bases from J, with 13 bases between. Per germline, CDR1 LNHDA and CDR2 SQIVND (reference sequence). The DNA for the CDR3 is TGTGCCAGTAGTCCGGGACGTCCAAATAATTCACCCCTCCACTTT. It specifies CASSPGRPNNSPLHF. Full variable domain (rest looked up from reference TRBV19 and TRBJ1-6): DGGITQSPKYLFRKEGQNVTLSCEQNLNHDAMYWYRQDPGQGLRLIYYSQIVNDFQKGDIAEGYSVSREKKESFPLTVTSAQKNPTAFYLCASSPGRPNNSPLHFGNGTRLTVT.

The CDR3 DNA follows: TGTGCCAGTAGTCATGACAGTAACACTGAAGCTTTCTTT. This codes for CASSHDSNTEAFF. The chain employs TRBV19 and TRBJ1-1; a weak D match, TRBD1 (5 bases). Germline V gene lookup returns CDR1 LNHDA and CDR2 SQIVND (reference sequence). This CDR3 contains 13 residues. V shed 5 bases and J shed 2 bases, with 9 bases lying between them.

This chain connects TRBV12-5 to TRBJ1-5; D is unclear. Germline loops: CDR1 LGHNT, CDR2 FRNRAP. The V end was cut by 2 bases, the J end by 3 bases, with 8 bases between. The CDR3 contains 14 residues. CDR3 in amino acids: CASGLSYPNQPQHF. CDR3 nucleotide sequence: TGTGCTAGTGGTTTGTCTTATCCCAATCAGCCCCAGCATTTT. Based on the CDR3 plus reference TRBV12-5 and TRBJ1-5, the full variable domain is DARVTQTPRHKVTEMGQEVTMRCQPILGHNTVFWYRQTMMQGLELLAYFRNRAPLDDSGMPKDRFSAEMPDATLATLKIQPSEPRDSAVYFCASGLSYPNQPQHFGDGTRLSIL.

This chain connects TRBV9 to TRBJ1-6; TRBD1 is a possible D gene (5 bases). CDR1 and CDR2 from the germline V gene are SGDLS and YYNGEE. The CDR3 extends over 17 amino acids. The V and J ends lost 3 bases and 4 bases respectively, with 17 bases between them. CDR3 coding DNA: TGTGCCAGCAGCGCACCACGGACGGGACGGTATAATTCACCCCTCCACTTT. Amino acids: CASSAPRTGRYNSPLHF.

The CDR3 is CASSVEGGGFTGELFF. CDR3 in DNA: TGTGCCAGCAGCGTAGAGGGAGGGGGGTTCACCGGGGAGCTGTTTTTT. The chain joins TRBV9 to TRBJ2-2; possibly TRBD2 for D (7 bases). V was trimmed by 0 bases and J by 4 bases, leaving 13 bases between them. The CDR3 consists of 16 residues. The germline CDR1 and CDR2 sequences are SGDLS and YYNGEE.